These 13 T cell receptor beta chains were sequenced from one sample in a study of T-cell reconstitution after alpha-beta-depleted transplantation in children. Preparation of the TCRbeta library was carried out with unique molecular identifiers. TCRdb processed the PCR reads anew with MiXCR; each CDR3 protein has one entry. The sample lists some 500,000 distinct CDR3 sequences, 32% occurring once. Here the sequenced sample was PBMCs from the stem cell graft donor, taken from the stem cell graft. These receptors came from a human donor who donated a stem cell graft to a child with aplastic anemia.

This rearrangement joins TRBV10-3 to TRBJ2-1, with 7 bases matching TRBD2. The CDR3 sequence is 14 residues long. The V segment lost 3 bases and the J segment 2 bases; nucleotides outside the gene matches: 1. Germline assignment: CDR1 ENHRY and CDR2 SYGVKD. CDR3 sequence reads: CAISDLAAYNEQFF. The CDR3 DNA follows: TGTGCCATCAGTGACCTAGCGGCCTACAATGAGCAGTTCTTC.

The rearrangement joins TRBV21-1 to TRBJ1-2. TRBV21-1 is marked as a pseudogene. The CDR3 spans 11 residues. In DNA, the CDR3 is TGTGCCAGCAGCGCAAACTTTGGCTACACCTTC. Protein product: CASSANFGYTF.

This clonotype was detected once. This sequence joins TRBV29-1 and TRBJ1-2, with TRBD1 as a possible D gene (5 bases). In germline, CDR1 is SQVTM, CDR2 ANQGSEA. The CDR3 has 14 amino acids. The V gene lost 6 bases and the J gene lost 2 bases, with 16 bases spanning the gap. CDR3 in DNA: TGCAGCGTCTCCGGGAGCGGGGGAAACTATGGCTACACCTTC. The encoded protein is CSVSGSGGNYGYTF. Full variable domain (remainder filled in from reference TRBV29-1 and TRBJ1-2): SAVISQKPSRDICQRGTSLTIQCQVDSQVTMMFWYRQQPGQSLTLIATANQGSEATYESGFVIDKFPISRPNLTFSTLTVSNMSPEDSSIYLCSVSGSGGNYGYTFGSGTRLTVV.

This chain links TRBV27 with TRBJ1-2; D ambiguous. Germline-derived CDR1 and CDR2 are MNHEY and SMNVEV (reference sequence). The CDR3 runs to 15 residues. The V gene lost 6 bases and the J gene lost 1 base, with 15 bases spanning the gap. CDR3 loop: CASREMRPNNYGYTF. In DNA form, the CDR3 reads TGTGCCAGCAGAGAGATGCGCCCCAATAACTATGGCTACACCTTC.

The CDR3 region has the DNA TGTGCCAGCGGGCAGCCTTACAATGAGCAGTTCTTC. This encodes CASGQPYNEQFF. The V gene is TRBV7-9, the J gene TRBJ2-1; D remains ambiguous. The V gene lost 8 bases and the J gene lost 4 bases, with 9 bases spanning the gap. The CDR3 covers 12 residues. Germline lookup yields CDR1 SEHNR and CDR2 FQNEAQ (reference sequence).

This clonotype was seen a single time. The rearrangement links TRBV9 to TRBJ2-3, with D perhaps TRBD2 (5 bases). Germline loops: CDR1 SGDLS, CDR2 YYNGEE. Trimming left V 4 bases short and J 6 bases short, with 12 bases between. CDR3 length equals 13 residues. CDR3 nucleotide sequence: TGTGCCAGCAGCTTCGGGGTCCCCGATACGCAGTATTTT. Translation: CASSFGVPDTQYF.

The genes are TRBV28 and TRBJ2-5; a possible D gene is TRBD1 (5 bases). V was shortened by 7 bases and J by 4 bases, with 19 bases between the two germline ends. Per the germline V gene, CDR1 is MDHEN and CDR2 is SYDVKM. The CDR3 sequence is 15 residues long. The CDR3 DNA sequence: TGTGCCAGCAATCCCACGGGTGGGGCCCGAGAGACCCAGTACTTC. This gives the protein CASNPTGGARETQYF. Supplemented by reference TRBV28 and TRBJ2-5, the full variable domain reads DVKVTQSSRYLVKRTGEKVFLECVQDMDHENMFWYRQDPGLGLRLIYFSYDVKMKEKGDIPEGYSVSREKKERFSLILESASTNQTSMYLCASNPTGGARETQYFGPGTRLLVL.

The chain couples TRBV24-1 to TRBJ2-1; TRBD1 aligns across 7 bases. The CDR3 sequence is 17 residues long. With 3 bases clipped from V and 3 bases from J, the junction kept 10 bases outside the gene matches. Germline assignment: CDR1 KGHDR and CDR2 SFDVKD. CDR3 region: CATSDTLDREIYNEQFF. In nucleotides, the CDR3 is TGTGCCACCAGTGATACCTTAGACAGGGAGATCTACAATGAGCAGTTCTTC.

This clonotype was seen a few times. The chain carries TRBV5-6 and TRBJ2-3; 10 positions agree with TRBD1. This CDR3 has 16 amino acids. V gave up 5 bases and J gave up 2 bases; unmatched junction bases: 8. Germline V lookup: CDR1 SGHDT, CDR2 YYEEEE. Written as DNA, the CDR3 is TGTGCCAGCAGATGGGACAGGGGTCCCTACACAGATACGCAGTATTTT. Protein product: CASRWDRGPYTDTQYF.

The chain uses TRBV5-6 and TRBJ1-6; D is perhaps TRBD1 (5 bases). The CDR3 sequence is 13 residues long. Germline loops: CDR1 SGHDT, CDR2 YYEEEE. The V and J ends lost 4 bases and 11 bases respectively, with 13 bases between them. This CDR3 is CASSISQGAPLHF. The CDR3 bases are TGTGCCAGCAGCATTTCCCAGGGAGCACCCCTCCACTTT.

This clonotype was seen a handful of times. The chain is built from TRBV6-1 and TRBJ1-5, with D possibly TRBD1 on 6 matching bases. Germline V CDR1 and CDR2: MNHNS, SASEGT. V lost 5 bases to trimming and J lost 0 bases, with 8 bases between them. The CDR3 spans 14 residues. The CDR3 DNA reads TGTGCCAGCAGTCGGACAGATAGCAATCAGCCCCAGCATTTT. Protein sequence: CASSRTDSNQPQHF.

A few counts support this clonotype. This sequence joins TRBV6-1 and TRBJ2-5, with D perhaps TRBD1 (6 bases). Trimming took off 5 bases at V and 2 bases at J, with 12 bases between the two ends. The CDR3 is 14 residues long. The V gene's germline CDR1 is MNHNS and CDR2 SASEGT. The CDR3 bases are TGTGCCAGCAGTCCTGGACAGCAGCAAGAGACCCAGTACTTC. Protein sequence: CASSPGQQQETQYF.

There are many counts of this clonotype. The chain joins TRBV7-2 to TRBJ2-3, with 8 bases aligning to TRBD1. CDR1 and CDR2 (germline): SGHTA, FQGNSA. This CDR3 contains 15 residues. The V segment lost 8 bases and the J segment 1 base; nucleotides outside the gene matches: 8. CDR3 nucleotides: TGTGCCAGCCGACGACCGGGACAGGGCACAGATACGCAGTATTTT. Amino acid sequence: CASRRPGQGTDTQYF.